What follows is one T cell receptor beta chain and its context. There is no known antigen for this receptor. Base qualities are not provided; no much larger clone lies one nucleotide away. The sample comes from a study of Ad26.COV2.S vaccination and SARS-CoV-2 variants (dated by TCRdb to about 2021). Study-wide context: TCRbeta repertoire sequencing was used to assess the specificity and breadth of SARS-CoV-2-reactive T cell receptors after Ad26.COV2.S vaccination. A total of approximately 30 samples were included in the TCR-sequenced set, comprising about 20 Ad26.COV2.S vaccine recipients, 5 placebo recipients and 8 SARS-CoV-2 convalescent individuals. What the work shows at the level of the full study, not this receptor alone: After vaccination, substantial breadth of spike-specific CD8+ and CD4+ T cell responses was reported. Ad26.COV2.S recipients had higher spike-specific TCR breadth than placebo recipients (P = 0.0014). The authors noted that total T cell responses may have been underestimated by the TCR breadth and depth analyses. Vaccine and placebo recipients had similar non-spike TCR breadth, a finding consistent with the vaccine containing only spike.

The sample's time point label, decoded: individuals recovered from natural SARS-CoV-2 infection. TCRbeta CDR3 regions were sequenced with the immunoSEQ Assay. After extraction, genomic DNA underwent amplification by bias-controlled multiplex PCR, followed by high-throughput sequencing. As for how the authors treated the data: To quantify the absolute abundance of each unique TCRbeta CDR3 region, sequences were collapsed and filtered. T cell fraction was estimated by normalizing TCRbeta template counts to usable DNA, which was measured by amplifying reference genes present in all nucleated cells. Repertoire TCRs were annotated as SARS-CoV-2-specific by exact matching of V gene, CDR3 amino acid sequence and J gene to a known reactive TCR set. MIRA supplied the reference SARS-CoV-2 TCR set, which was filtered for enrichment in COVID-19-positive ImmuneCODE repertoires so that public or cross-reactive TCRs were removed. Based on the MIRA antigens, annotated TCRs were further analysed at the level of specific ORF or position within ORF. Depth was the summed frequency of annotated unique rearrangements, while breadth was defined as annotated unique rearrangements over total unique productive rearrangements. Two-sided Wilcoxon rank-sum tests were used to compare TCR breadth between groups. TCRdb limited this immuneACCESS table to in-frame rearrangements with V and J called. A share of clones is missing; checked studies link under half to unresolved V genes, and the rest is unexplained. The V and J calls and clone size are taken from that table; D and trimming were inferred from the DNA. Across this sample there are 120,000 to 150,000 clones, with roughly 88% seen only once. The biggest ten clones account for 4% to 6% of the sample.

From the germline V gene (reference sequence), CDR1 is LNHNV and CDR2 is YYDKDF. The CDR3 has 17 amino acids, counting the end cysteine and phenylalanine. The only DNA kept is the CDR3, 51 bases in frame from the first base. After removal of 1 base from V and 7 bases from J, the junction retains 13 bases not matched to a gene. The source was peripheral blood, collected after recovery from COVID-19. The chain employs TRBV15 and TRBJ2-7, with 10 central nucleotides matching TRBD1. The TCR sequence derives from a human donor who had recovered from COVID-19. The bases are TGTGCCACCAGCAGAGGGGACAGGGGACCCTACGGGGGGGAGCAGTACTTC. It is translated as CATSRGDRGPYGGEQYF.